This T cell receptor (beta chain) was recorded in a study of spatial heterogeneity in lung cancer. As to time point: sample taken at primary tumor resection. MiXCR, applied by TCRdb to the 5' RACE reads, yields one record per CDR3 protein. The profile shows around 14,000 distinct CDR3 sequences, 3% to 4.5% of them singletons. This clonotype has at least ten counts. With the library built for alpha chains, this beta chain is off target and its frequency is not meaningful. This TCR came from a male donor with early-stage non-small cell lung cancer. The sequenced sample was normal lung tissue next to the tumor, obtained at surgery.

The CDR3 reads CASSLAAGRNYGYTF. CDR3 nucleotide sequence: TGTGCCAGCAGCTTGGCCGCAGGGAGGAACTATGGCTACACCTTC. This sequence joins TRBV5-5 and TRBJ1-2, with D perhaps TRBD1 (5 bases). There are 15 residues in the CDR3. Deletions cut 0 bases from V and 2 bases from J, with 11 bases between. CDR1 and CDR2 from the germline V gene are SGHKS and YYEKEE (reference sequence).